This T cell receptor beta chain was sequenced during a study of coeliac disease (dated by TCRdb to the early 2020s). At the level of the whole study: Each coeliac patient was placed into one of three groups: newly diagnosed active disease, refractory coeliac disease type I, or disease controlled by a gluten-free diet. Refractory coeliac disease type I was defined by the absence of response to a gluten-free diet for more than 12 months, together with immunophenotypically normal intraepithelial cells. High-resolution HLA typing was unavailable, so biased TRBV7-2 usage was queried as a proof of principle. Next-generation sequencing of rearranged TRB and TRG CDR3 regions was applied to small intestinal lymphocyte fractions from coeliac and non-coeliac patients. The study was aimed at characterising TR repertoires of small intestinal T cells in active, refractory type I and gluten-free-diet-treated coeliac disease. The full study included about 30 patients: around 22 with serologically confirmed coeliac disease and 8 controls with non-small intestinal disorders. TRB sequencing was successfully performed on samples from some 27 subjects, among which 20 to 25 paired bulk unsorted intraepithelial and lamina propria cell samples were included.

Library construction relied on the immunoSEQ multiplex PCR assay. In a multiplexed PCR, the TR loci were amplified; reverse primers were designed against J gene segments, whereas forward primers were designed against V gene segments. The amplified CDR3 regions were sequenced using the Illumina HiSeq System. As for the original processing: Closely related reads were merged by a nearest-neighbour algorithm to remove PCR and sequencing errors and to collapse the data into unique sequences. Repertoires were summarised by clonality and by T cell density, defined as TR molecules per amount of genomic DNA input. CDR3 amino acid sequences present in at least 80% of unsorted samples were defined as public TRs and were then tested for differential abundance between coeliac and control samples. Every lamina propria sample was searched for matches to a list of around 220 published gliadin-specific TRB sequences. Differences in clonality and density between disease groups were tested by Kruskal-Wallis tests, followed by Dunn post-tests. Here the immuneACCESS table is served through TCRdb, limited to in-frame sequences with V and J called. Missing clones are a known gap in these copies; in checked studies unresolved V genes cover under half, and the rest lacks a known reason. V, J and clone size derive from that table, while D and trimming were established from the DNA sequence. The sample table contains about 9,400 clones; only one count was recorded for roughly 70% of them. The top ten constitute around 20% of the sample.

Here is what the overall study found, with its caveats: TRB and TRG repertoires of active coeliac intraepithelial and lamina propria samples showed lower clonality than controls, suggesting recruitment of diverse T cells. In the authors' view, the approach was unsuitable for unbiased detection of gliadin-specific T cells, since gliadin-specific T cells are scarce and rarely shared between patients. The separation of intraepithelial from lamina propria cells did not yield high-purity fractions, so cross-contamination between compartments was possible. Published gliadin-specific TRB sequences appeared in about 50% of the 18 coeliac lamina propria samples but only 1 of 6 controls. TRB repertoires were largely private; most amino acid sequences were unique to one sample, and V-gene usage did not differ significantly by disease group.

Cells were frozen in liquid nitrogen in DMSO/FBS as aliquots of a few hundred thousand cells, with a single aliquot from each fraction going to sequencing. Endoscopy and small intestinal biopsy were performed in all 30 patients in the study. To release lamina propria cells, the biopsy tissue left over after intraepithelial cell isolation was digested with collagenase. Genomic DNA was extracted from frozen unsorted cell fractions with the Qiagen DNeasy blood extraction kit. Note on this clone: Its binding antigen is unknown. Base qualities are not provided; no much larger clone lies one nucleotide away.

The junction shows trimming of 6 bases on V and 6 bases on J, plus 14 bases between the germline ends. The CDR3, from cysteine to phenylalanine, totals 13 residues. The retained sequence is limited to the CDR3, 39 bases, with the frame set at the first base. From the germline V gene, CDR1 is SQVTM and CDR2 is ANQGSEA. This clonotype was sampled from a woman between 55 and 75 years old with celiac disease. The chain is encoded by TRBV29-1 joined to TRBJ2-2, and perhaps TRBD2 as D gene, on 5 matching bases. Sequenced input: lamina propria lymphocytes from the gut. Read against the paper, the sample's cell subset or site label means: lamina propria cell (LPC) fraction of small intestinal biopsy. The nucleotides read TGCAGCGTGTCAGACCTAGCCGCCGGGGAGCTGTTTTTT. Its translation is CSVSDLAAGELFF.